The T cell receptor beta chain under discussion was sequenced for a study of T-cell reconstitution after alpha-beta-depleted transplantation in children. V was pared by 5 bases and J by 1 base, with 4 bases of the junction left unmatched. This CDR3 has 15 residues. Germline assignment: CDR1 ENHRY and CDR2 SYGVKD. Unique molecular identifiers featured in how the TCRbeta library was prepared. TCRdb reprocessed the PCR reads with MiXCR, giving one entry per CDR3 protein. Of about 600,000 distinct CDR3 sequences in the sample, over 9.5% were seen once. This clonotype originated in a human donor who donated a stem cell graft to a child with acute myeloid leukemia. The V gene is TRBV10-3, the J gene TRBJ2-1, with 8 bases matching TRBD2. The starting material was PBMCs from the stem cell graft donor, obtained from the stem cell graft. The CDR3 DNA reads TGTGCCATCAGTCCGTTAGCGGGATCCTACAATGAGCAGTTCTTC. Translation: CAISPLAGSYNEQFF.